This T cell receptor beta chain originates from a study of T cell responses to AZD1222 COVID-19 vaccine. Sequenced by immunoSEQ multiplex PCR; TCRdb stores in-frame clones only, minus some. The top ten hold 1.5% to 2% of the sample, which has more than 120,000 clones, roughly nine tenths seen once. V was trimmed by 2 bases and J by 6 bases, leaving 11 bases between them. The CDR3 has 13 amino acids. The germline gives CDR1 SEHNR, CDR2 FQNEAQ (reference sequence). The V and J genes are TRBV7-9 and TRBJ2-7, with a tentative D call TRBD2 (5 bases). The material sequenced was peripheral blood, taken 28 days after the second AZD1222 dose. The source of this sequence is an adult who received the AZD1222 COVID-19 vaccine. As DNA, the CDR3 is TGTGCCAGCAGCTTATCGGCGGGTGGCGAGCAGTACGTC. It translates to CASSLSAGGEQYV.